This TCR beta chain was sequenced in a study of beta chain features in type 1 diabetes. Findings and caveats of the study: Type 1 diabetes patients had TCRB CDR3s that were shorter (moderately but significantly so) in all four CD4+ subsets. The influence of HLA type on TCRB rearrangement stayed undetermined.

Sampling consisted of one heparinised blood draw per donor, averaging roughly 110 mL. The authors sorted CD4+ naive, central memory, regulatory and stem cell-like memory cells via CD45RO/CCR7/CD25/CD127/CD95/CD27. Once sorted, every population was more than 95% pure. The sequenced template was cDNA made from the entire isolated RNA. Assay: immunoSEQ multiplex PCR; the TCRdb copy retains only in-frame clones and omits some. The table includes 600,000 to 700,000 clones, around 12% detected once. About this clone: Antigen: not known.

The CDR3 is 13 amino acids. V was cut by 4 bases and J by 4 bases, with 8 bases left in between. Germline V gene lookup returns CDR1 SGHTA and CDR2 FQGNSA. The chain joins TRBV7-2 to TRBJ2-1; maybe TRBD1 (6 bases). What was sequenced was naive CD4+ T cells from blood. The sequence was obtained from a young man with type 1 diabetes. The CDR3 here is CASSWTEYNEQFF. Here the CDR3 DNA reads TGTGCCAGCAGCTGGACAGAATACAATGAGCAGTTCTTC. Full variable domain (outside the CDR3, taken from reference TRBV7-2 and TRBJ2-1): GAGVSQSPSNKVTEKGKDVELRCDPISGHTALYWYRQSLGQGLEFLIYFQGNSAPDKSGLPSDRFSAERTGGSVSTLTIQRTQQEDSAVYLCASSWTEYNEQFFGPGTRLTVL.